Each of the 27 T cell receptor beta chains below was sequenced from the same sample in a study of T cell responses to AZD1222 COVID-19 vaccine. Clones were read by immunoSEQ multiplex PCR, and TCRdb kept only the in-frame ones, dropping some. The sample includes about 140,000 clones, 75% to 90% of them seen just once. Sequenced here: peripheral blood, sampled on day 0 of AZD1222 vaccination. The receptor set was obtained from an adult in good health.

V and J are TRBV11-2 and TRBJ2-7; D call uncertain. Germline V CDR1 and CDR2: SGHAT, FQNNGV. The CDR3 has 13 residues. Trimming took 0 bases from V and 1 from J, leaving 4 bases between them. CDR3 sequence: CASSLDRSYEQYF. The DNA for the CDR3 is TGTGCCAGCAGCTTAGACAGGTCCTACGAGCAGTACTTC.

The chain recombines TRBV7-9 with TRBJ2-3; D is unresolved. The CDR3 is 13 residues long. The germline V gene encodes CDR1 SEHNR and CDR2 FQNEAQ (reference sequence). V was clipped by 5 bases and J by 5 bases, with 11 bases between them. DNA for the CDR3: TGTGCCAGCAGCCCCCGCTCGGGAGATACGCAGTATTTT. It yields the protein CASSPRSGDTQYF.

The gene calls are TRBV7-9 and TRBJ2-1; D is perhaps TRBD2 (6 bases). CDR3 length equals 18 residues. Per the germline V gene, CDR1 is SEHNR and CDR2 is FQNEAQ (reference sequence). V was cut by 8 bases and J by 0 bases, with 23 bases left in between. CDR3 sequence (DNA): TGTGCCAGCCTTCTAAGGACTTCGGAGGGGAGCTCCTACAATGAGCAGTTCTTC. This codes for CASLLRTSEGSSYNEQFF.

The chain combines TRBV6-5 with TRBJ2-7; D possibly corresponds to TRBD2 (5 bases). CDR1 and CDR2 (germline): MNHEY, SVGAGI. V was clipped by 0 bases and J by 3 bases, with 6 bases between them. This CDR3 comprises 13 residues. In nucleotides, the CDR3 is TGTGCCAGCAGTTACTCGAGGGTCTACGAGCAGTACTTC. Translated, it gives CASSYSRVYEQYF.

This clone has a handful of counts. The rearrangement links TRBV7-9 to TRBJ2-1; D gene ambiguous. With 5 bases removed from V and 2 bases from J, the gap between germline ends came to 13 bases. The CDR3 runs to 15 residues. Germline loops: CDR1 SEHNR, CDR2 FQNEAQ (reference sequence). CDR3 coding DNA: TGTGCCAGCAGCGTCCCTTTTGATCCCTACAATGAGCAGTTCTTC. Protein: CASSVPFDPYNEQFF.

The V and J genes are TRBV14 and TRBJ2-7, with D hard to call. Looked up from germline, CDR1 is SGHDN and CDR2 is FVKESK. The CDR3 is 14 residues long. Trimming took off 4 bases at V and 1 base at J, with 11 bases between the two ends. CDR3 DNA sequence: TGTGCCAGCAGCCTAGGTCTAGGGTCCTACGAGCAGTACTTC. The encoded protein is CASSLGLGSYEQYF. Complete variable domain (other parts from reference TRBV14 and TRBJ2-7): EAGVTQFPSHSVIEKGQTVTLRCDPISGHDNLYWYRRVMGKEIKFLLHFVKESKQDESGMPNNRFLAERTGGTYSTLKVQPAELEDSGVYFCASSLGLGSYEQYFGPGTRLTVT.

This chain links TRBV28 with TRBJ1-2, with D unclear. Deletions cut 2 bases from V and 3 bases from J, with 4 bases between. Germline V gene sequence: CDR1 MDHEN, CDR2 SYDVKM. This CDR3 is 12 amino acids long. As DNA, the CDR3 is TGTGCCAGCAGTTTAGGGTACTATGGCTACACCTTC. It translates to CASSLGYYGYTF.

This rearrangement joins TRBV10-3 to TRBJ1-1; D is undetermined. CDR1 and CDR2 (germline): ENHRY, SYGVKD. Trimming removed 5 bases from V and 4 bases from J, with 11 bases in between. This CDR3 has 13 residues. The CDR3 protein is CAISSDGGTEAFF. The CDR3 DNA sequence: TGTGCCATCAGTTCAGACGGTGGCACTGAAGCTTTCTTT.

The gene calls are TRBV5-1 and TRBJ1-2, with 10 positions matching TRBD1. After removal of 0 bases from V and 3 bases from J, the junction contained 5 bases not matched to a gene. The CDR3 is 16 amino acids. Looked up from germline, CDR1 is SGHRS and CDR2 is YFSETQ. The CDR3 here is CASSLDGQGGDYGYTF. CDR3 nucleotide sequence: TGCGCCAGCAGCTTGGATGGACAGGGGGGAGACTATGGCTACACCTTC.

The V call is TRBV7-8, the J call TRBJ2-1, with TRBD2 identical over 11 bases. This CDR3 contains 18 residues. Germline loops: CDR1 SGHVS, CDR2 FQNEAQ. The V segment lost 0 bases and the J segment 7 bases; nucleotides outside the gene matches: 11. The CDR3 protein is CASSLARIVAGGRNEQFF. Written as DNA, the CDR3 is TGTGCCAGCAGCTTAGCGAGGATTGTAGCGGGGGGGCGAAATGAGCAGTTCTTC.

The rearrangement uses TRBV19 and TRBJ1-1; no clear D gene. Germline lookup yields CDR1 LNHDA and CDR2 SQIVND (reference sequence). V shed 3 bases and J shed 4 bases, with 18 bases lying between them. This CDR3 has 16 amino acids. For the CDR3, the DNA is TGTGCCAGTAGTATCGGTAGGAGCGCAATTTTCACTGAAGCTTTCTTT. This codes for CASSIGRSAIFTEAFF.

V is TRBV6-5 and J is TRBJ1-2; the match to TRBD1 covers 7 bases. Losses at the gene ends were 2 bases for V and 8 bases for J; bases not matched to a gene: 5. Germline CDR1 and CDR2: MNHEY and SVGAGI. The CDR3 length is 13 residues. The CDR3 loop is CASSYRGGRGYTF. In nucleotides, the CDR3 is TGTGCCAGCAGTTACCGAGGGGGCCGGGGCTACACCTTC.

The chain joins TRBV27 to TRBJ1-4; D is unresolved. V shed 2 bases and J shed 6 bases, with 16 bases lying between them. CDR3 length equals 16 residues. Germline V lookup: CDR1 MNHEY, CDR2 SMNVEV (reference sequence). This chain's CDR3 is CASSLGVYGSDEKLFF. CDR3 DNA: TGTGCCAGCAGTTTAGGAGTTTACGGGAGCGATGAAAAACTGTTTTTT.

The chain links TRBV6-8 to TRBJ1-1; D is perhaps TRBD1 (5 bases). The CDR3 runs to 16 residues. V was pared by 2 bases and J by 0 bases, with 13 bases between. Germline assignment: CDR1 MNHGY and CDR2 SAAAGT. CDR3 nucleotide sequence: TGTGCCAGCAGTTACGGGGTAAGGGGTGTGAACACTGAAGCTTTCTTT. Translated: CASSYGVRGVNTEAFF.

This chain connects TRBV7-9 to TRBJ1-3, with D tentatively TRBD1 (6 bases). CDR3 length: 14 amino acids. The germline gives CDR1 SEHNR, CDR2 FQNEAQ (reference sequence). The V and J ends lost 3 bases and 6 bases respectively, with 12 bases between them. CDR3 DNA sequence: TGTGCCAGCAGCTTGACGGACAGCGAAAACACCATATATTTT. Encoded protein: CASSLTDSENTIYF.

This rearrangement joins TRBV24-1 to TRBJ1-6; D possibly corresponds to TRBD1 (6 bases). The V gene's germline CDR1 is KGHDR and CDR2 SFDVKD. V gave up 12 bases and J gave up 6 bases, with 29 bases separating them. CDR3 length: 18 residues. CDR3 nucleotides: TGTGCCCCACAGTCCGACAGGTGGATCCATCCCCCTAATTCACCCCTCCACTTT. Translating gives CAPQSDRWIHPPNSPLHF.

This sequence joins TRBV7-2 and TRBJ1-5; TRBD1 might be the D (5 bases). Trimming left V 5 bases short and J 1 base short, with 12 bases between. CDR1 is SGHTA, CDR2 FQGNSA, per germline. This CDR3 is built from 15 residues. The CDR3 spells CASSPRRESNQPQHF. The CDR3 DNA is TGTGCCAGCAGCCCTCGCAGGGAAAGCAATCAGCCCCAGCATTTT.

Only one count was recorded for this clone. This sequence joins TRBV19 and TRBJ2-2; unclear D gene. The CDR3 has 11 amino acids. V was pared by 2 bases and J by 5 bases, with 0 bases between. Germline assignment: CDR1 LNHDA and CDR2 SQIVND (reference sequence). CDR3 nucleotide sequence: TGTGCCAGTAGTATAACCGGGGAGCTGTTTTTT. It specifies CASSITGELFF.

V usage is TRBV11-2 and J usage is TRBJ2-1; 11 bases align to TRBD2. This CDR3 contains 14 residues. In germline, CDR1 is SGHAT, CDR2 FQNNGV. The J segment lost 9 bases and the V segment lost 3 bases, leaving 4 bases of the junction unmatched. In DNA form, the CDR3 reads TGTGCCAGCAGCTTTAGCGGGGGGGCGGGTGAGCAGTTCTTC. It specifies CASSFSGGAGEQFF.

The V call is TRBV4-2, the J call TRBJ2-7, with 7 bases identical to TRBD1. Germline V gives CDR1 LGHNA, CDR2 YNFKEQ. The length of the CDR3 is 15 residues. V lost 0 bases to trimming and J lost 3 bases; unmatched junction nucleotides: 5. The CDR3 region is CASSQEGQPNYEQYF. Here the CDR3 DNA reads TGTGCCAGCAGCCAAGAGGGACAGCCTAACTACGAGCAGTACTTC.

The chain employs TRBV7-2 and TRBJ2-5; D is unresolved. The CDR3 spans 14 residues. V gave up 1 base and J gave up 4 bases, with 10 bases separating them. From germline, CDR1 is SGHTA and CDR2 FQGNSA. CDR3 loop: CASSLELLGETQYF. CDR3 DNA sequence: TGTGCCAGCAGCTTAGAGTTGCTCGGAGAGACCCAGTACTTC.

This chain uses TRBV7-9 with TRBJ2-5, with 7 bases aligning to TRBD1. Germline loops: CDR1 SEHNR, CDR2 FQNEAQ (reference sequence). The CDR3 extends over 14 amino acids. V gave up 4 bases and J gave up 2 bases; unmatched junction bases: 4. CDR3 DNA sequence: TGTGCCAGCAGCTCACCGGGACAGCAAGAGACCCAGTACTTC. Translation gives CASSSPGQQETQYF.

This rearrangement joins TRBV5-1 to TRBJ1-3; D gene ambiguous. The germline V and J ends were trimmed by 0 bases and 3 bases, with 13 bases remaining between them. CDR1 SGHRS and CDR2 YFSETQ come from the germline V gene. The CDR3 spans 16 residues. CDR3 in amino acids: CASSLGSDLGGNTIYF. Written as DNA, the CDR3 is TGCGCCAGCAGCTTGGGCTCAGACCTAGGTGGAAACACCATATATTTT.

The count of this clone is one. This chain uses TRBV5-1 with TRBJ2-3; no definite D call. Germline values: CDR1 SGHRS, CDR2 YFSETQ. Trimming cost V 3 bases and J 0 bases, with 8 bases left between them. The CDR3 sequence is 14 residues long. The CDR3 DNA follows: TGCGCCAGCAGCTGGACCTTTAGCACAGATACGCAGTATTTT. Amino acids: CASSWTFSTDTQYF.

CDR3 amino acids: CASSLHRGGNQPQHF. The CDR3 region has the DNA TGTGCCAGCAGTTTACACAGGGGAGGCAATCAGCCCCAGCATTTT. The genes are TRBV27 and TRBJ1-5; 7 bases align to TRBD1. After removal of 2 bases from V and 2 bases from J, the junction contained 3 bases not matched to a gene. This CDR3 is built from 15 residues. Germline V lookup: CDR1 MNHEY, CDR2 SMNVEV (reference sequence).

The V gene is TRBV30, the J gene TRBJ2-2; D might be TRBD2 (6 bases). The CDR3 is 15 residues long. Germline CDR1 reads GTSNPN; CDR2 reads SVGIG (reference sequence). V dropped 0 bases and J dropped 6 bases, with 14 bases sitting between them. In DNA, the CDR3 is TGTGCCTGGAGTGTGGCTGGAGGGTTCCCCGGGGAGCTGTTTTTT. Translation: CAWSVAGGFPGELFF.

The chain couples TRBV10-1 to TRBJ2-4; D may be TRBD2 (5 bases). V was clipped by 6 bases and J by 0 bases, with 27 bases between them. The V gene's germline CDR1 is WNHNN and CDR2 SYGVQD (reference sequence). CDR3 length: 20 residues. CDR3: CASRTYALGEGTLAKNIQYF. CDR3 sequence (DNA): TGCGCCAGCAGGACCTACGCCTTAGGAGAGGGTACCCTAGCCAAAAACATTCAGTACTTC.